A single sample gave rise to the 5 T cell receptor beta chains below, sequenced in a study of T cell clusters in autoimmune cytopenias (dated by TCRdb to between 2019 and 2020). For each sample, TRB amplification used about 250 ng of peripheral blood genomic DNA, equal to 40,000 or so genome equivalents. TCRdb names Illumina MiSeq as the instrument used. To amplify TRB rearrangements, a touch-down multiplex PCR protocol was run with the TRB-A and TRB-B primer pools combined in a single tube. The reads went through TCRdb reprocessing, and each CDR3 protein sequence gets one entry with no DNA. The sample's own table lists roughly 5,400 distinct CDR3 sequences. Around 5% of the sample is held by the ten biggest clonotypes. Sequencing used peripheral blood. The receptors shown here come from a human donor with an autoimmune cytopenia or autoimmune hepatitis (not recorded which).

The gene calls are TRBV6-1 and TRBJ2-4; the D call from TCRdb, TRBD2, cannot be confirmed without DNA. CDR1 and CDR2 (germline): MNHNS, SASEGT. The CDR3 has 19 residues. The CDR3 is CASSERTSGGALTKNIQYF.

Judged by frequency, this clonotype is medium-sized. CDR3 sequence reads: CATTSTLRANYGYTF. This chain links TRBV19 with TRBJ1-2. CDR3 length equals 15 residues. In germline, CDR1 is LNHDA, CDR2 SQIVND (reference sequence).

This clonotype ranks as medium-sized in terms of frequency. This chain uses TRBV6-2 or TRBV6-3 with TRBJ2-7. CDR3 length: 13 residues. From germline, CDR1 is MNHEY and CDR2 SVGEGT. CDR3: CASSYSDTYEQYF.

CDR3: CASSGTSGGGETQYF. The chain has TRBV5-6 and TRBJ2-5; TCRdb reports TRBD2, a call that lacks DNA to check it against. Germline assignment: CDR1 SGHDT and CDR2 YYEEEE. There are 15 residues in the CDR3.

This clonotype registers medium-sized by frequency. This chain uses TRBV19 with TRBJ1-2. Germline V lookup: CDR1 LNHDA, CDR2 SQIVND (reference sequence). There are 14 residues in the CDR3. CDR3 in amino acids: CASSSHGRADGYTF. Complete variable domain (other parts from reference TRBV19 and TRBJ1-2): DGGITQSPKYLFRKEGQNVTLSCEQNLNHDAMYWYRQDPGQGLRLIYYSQIVNDFQKGDIAEGYSVSREKKESFPLTVTSAQKNPTAFYLCASSSHGRADGYTFGSGTRLTVV.